The 20 T cell receptor beta chains listed next were all sequenced from one sample in a study of shared clonotypes between healthy human individuals. CD45RO-negative cells were positively selected for CCR7, leaving out terminally differentiated effector memory CD45RA+ cells. Produced via immunoSEQ multiplex PCR; TCRdb's table is partial and in-frame only. This table has millions of clones, about 93% appearing once. Sequenced sample: naive CD8+ T cells from PBMCs. The receptors were sampled from a man aged 18 to 30 in good health. Some clones in this sample may be carry-over from other donors' samples.

The gene calls are TRBV7-6 and TRBJ2-1; D not resolved. The V gene lost 5 bases and the J gene lost 2 bases, with 16 bases spanning the gap. The CDR3 loop spans 16 amino acids. Per the germline V gene, CDR1 is SGHVS and CDR2 is FNYEAQ. CDR3 nucleotide sequence: TGTGCCAGCAGCCCTCGTTCGAAGTCCCCCTACAATGAGCAGTTCTTC. Protein sequence: CASSPRSKSPYNEQFF.

The chain uses TRBV9 and TRBJ1-1, with 10 bases aligning to TRBD1. V shed 1 base and J 4 bases; nucleotides not matched to a gene: 7. The CDR3 runs 16 residues. Germline assignment: CDR1 SGDLS and CDR2 YYNGEE. CDR3 loop: CASSVSARTGGTEAFF. CDR3 sequence (DNA): TGTGCCAGCAGCGTATCGGCCCGGACAGGGGGCACTGAAGCTTTCTTT.

This chain uses TRBV13 with TRBJ2-4, with D hard to call. V lost 2 bases and J 1 base, leaving 18 bases between the germline ends. Germline CDR1 reads PRHDT; CDR2 reads FYEKMQ (reference sequence). The CDR3 loop spans 18 amino acids. This CDR3 is CASSLTGYSRLAKNIQYF. The CDR3 DNA sequence: TGTGCCAGCAGCTTAACGGGCTACTCGCGGTTGGCCAAAAACATTCAGTACTTC.

The chain carries TRBV6-1 and TRBJ1-5; no clear D gene. In germline, CDR1 is MNHNS, CDR2 SASEGT. Trimming cost V 10 bases and J 5 bases, with 9 bases left between them. This CDR3 has 11 amino acids. The CDR3 bases are TGTGCCACCTGGGAAGATCAGCCCCAGCATTTT. Its translation is CATWEDQPQHF.

The CDR3 sequence is CASRKTGGPNNEQFF. The CDR3 DNA follows: TGTGCCAGCAGAAAGACAGGGGGGCCCAACAATGAGCAGTTCTTC. The chain combines TRBV27 with TRBJ2-1; 9 nucleotides agree with TRBD1. The trim removed 6 bases at V and 5 bases at J, leaving 8 bases unmatched. Germline loops: CDR1 MNHEY, CDR2 SMNVEV (reference sequence). The CDR3 sequence is 15 residues long.

The CDR3 DNA is TGTGCCAGCAGCCAAGATCCCCCTTGGCGGGAGGGTTGGAATGAGCAGTTCTTC. It encodes CASSQDPPWREGWNEQFF. The chain recombines TRBV4-2 with TRBJ2-1; 9 bases are a match to TRBD2. Germline V gene data show CDR1 as LGHNA and CDR2 as YNFKEQ. Trimming cost V 0 bases and J 7 bases; bases outside gene matches: 13. The CDR3 consists of 18 residues.

The table lists this clone with a count of one. The V call is TRBV27, the J call TRBJ2-3; 8 bases line up with TRBD2. Germline CDR1 reads MNHEY; CDR2 reads SMNVEV (reference sequence). CDR3 length: 17 residues. With 4 bases clipped from V and 2 bases from J, the junction kept 11 bases outside the gene matches. The CDR3 is CASSYSILAGLTDTQYF. The CDR3 DNA reads TGTGCCAGCAGTTATTCAATTCTAGCGGGCCTCACAGATACGCAGTATTTT.

The CDR3 sequence is CASSGVSGRAETQYF. The CDR3 nucleotides read TGCGCCAGCAGTGGCGTTAGCGGGAGAGCGGAGACCCAGTACTTC. The rearrangement uses TRBV10-2 and TRBJ2-5, with TRBD2 matching over 9 bases. Germline CDR1 WSHSY, CDR2 SAAADI. Unmatched junction bases numbered 8, after V lost 4 bases and J lost 5 bases. The CDR3 runs to 15 residues.

The V gene is TRBV19, the J gene TRBJ1-5; the D is unclear. This CDR3 region has 17 residues. CDR1 is LNHDA and CDR2 is SQIVND in the germline V gene (reference sequence). Trimming stripped 1 base from V and 0 bases from J, with 13 bases between. The DNA of the CDR3 is TGTGCCAGTAGTATAGGTCCGGAGAGATATAGCAATCAGCCCCAGCATTTT. Translation gives CASSIGPERYSNQPQHF.

V is TRBV7-6 and J is TRBJ2-1; D gene uncertain. The CDR3 length is 17 residues. CDR1 SGHVS and CDR2 FNYEAQ come from the germline V gene. Trimming removed 3 bases at V and 7 bases at J, with 22 bases between. The CDR3: CASSFTSWREEGNEQFF. CDR3 DNA sequence: TGTGCCAGCAGCTTCACCAGCTGGCGAGAGGAAGGGAATGAGCAGTTCTTC.

The rearrangement uses TRBV27 and TRBJ1-3, with D hard to call. Trimming removed 1 base at V and 2 bases at J, with 3 bases between. Per germline, CDR1 MNHEY and CDR2 SMNVEV (reference sequence). The CDR3 loop spans 13 amino acids. CDR3 in amino acids: CASSLYAGNTIYF. Written as DNA, the CDR3 is TGTGCCAGCAGTTTATATGCTGGAAACACCATATATTTT.

V is TRBV13 and J is TRBJ2-7; TRBD2 agrees at 7 bases. Trimming at V came to 6 bases and at J to 5 bases, leaving 10 bases not matched to a gene. The CDR3 contains 14 residues. Germline CDR1 PRHDT, CDR2 FYEKMQ (reference sequence). The CDR3 sequence is CASSVGGPSNEQYF. DNA of the CDR3: TGTGCCAGCAGTGTGGGAGGGCCGAGCAACGAGCAGTACTTC.

This chain joins TRBV15 and TRBJ2-7, with 12 nucleotides matching TRBD2. This CDR3 comprises 15 residues. CDR1 is LNHNV, CDR2 YYDKDF, per germline (reference sequence). J lost 4 bases, V lost 5 bases, and 6 bases had no gene match. The CDR3 spells CATSAAGLAGYEQYF. The CDR3 DNA reads TGTGCCACCAGCGCCGCCGGACTAGCGGGATACGAGCAGTACTTC.

The chain combines TRBV9 with TRBJ2-3; 9 bases map to TRBD2. This CDR3 is 20 amino acids long. Germline V lookup: CDR1 SGDLS, CDR2 YYNGEE. With V trimmed by 3 bases and J by 0 bases, 17 bases remained unmatched. CDR3 sequence: CASSATGASGTRPSTDTQYF. In DNA, the CDR3 is TGTGCCAGCAGCGCAACCGGGGCTAGCGGGACACGTCCCAGCACAGATACGCAGTATTTT.

The chain couples TRBV11-2 to TRBJ1-1; unclear D gene. Germline V gene lookup returns CDR1 SGHAT and CDR2 FQNNGV. There are 13 residues in the CDR3. V was cut by 1 base and J by 6 bases, with 9 bases left in between. In DNA, the CDR3 is TGTGCCAGCAGCTTAGGCCCGGTCTCTGAAGCTTTCTTT. Translating it yields CASSLGPVSEAFF.

The chain employs TRBV11-3 and TRBJ2-1, with D unclear. Deletions cut 2 bases from V and 7 bases from J, with 18 bases between. CDR1 is SGHNT, CDR2 YENEEA, per germline. The CDR3 runs to 16 residues. The CDR3 loop reads CASSLSSFPLNNEQFF. CDR3 coding DNA: TGTGCCAGCAGCTTATCCAGCTTTCCACTCAATAATGAGCAGTTCTTC.

The V call is TRBV13, the J call TRBJ2-3, with D perhaps assigned TRBD1 or TRBD2 (7 bases each). This CDR3 is 15 amino acids long. Trimming removed 4 bases from V and 4 bases from J, with 15 bases in between. CDR1 is PRHDT, CDR2 FYEKMQ, per germline (reference sequence). The CDR3 is CASSSRTRGPDTQYF. The DNA for the CDR3 is TGTGCCAGCAGCTCCAGGACTAGGGGGCCAGATACGCAGTATTTT.

This clone has only a few counts. The sample carries other DNA sequences with the same CDR3. This chain links TRBV9 with TRBJ1-1, with no clear D. The CDR3 loop spans 12 amino acids. Germline V gene lookup returns CDR1 SGDLS and CDR2 YYNGEE. V lost 2 bases to trimming and J lost 3 bases, with 5 bases between them. The CDR3 region has the DNA TGTGCCAGCAGCGTTGCAGACACTGAAGCTTTCTTT. Residues: CASSVADTEAFF.

V gene TRBV13 combines with J gene TRBJ2-7, with TRBD2 matching over 8 bases. The ends lost 5 bases at V and 3 bases at J; junction bases unmatched: 6. Germline CDR1 reads PRHDT; CDR2 reads FYEKMQ (reference sequence). The CDR3 has 14 residues. CDR3 bases: TGTGCCAGCAGCGCGGGGGGAGGAGGCTACGAGCAGTACTTC. As protein: CASSAGGGGYEQYF.

CDR3 in amino acids: CASSPFVSVTDTQYF. The CDR3 nucleotides read TGTGCCAGCTCCCCCTTCGTTTCCGTGACAGATACGCAGTATTTT. The chain combines TRBV18 with TRBJ2-3; D unclear. The ends were cut back, 6 bases at V and 3 bases at J, with 16 bases in the middle. CDR1 KGHSH and CDR2 LQKENI come from the germline V gene. This CDR3 comprises 15 residues.